Below are 5 T cell receptor beta chains sequenced from a single sample in a study of T cells in Graves' hyperthyroidism and ophthalmopathy. Amplification of TCR beta CDR3 regions used RNA as the template. The HTBI primer set was used in a first-round RT-PCR of the TCR CDR3. MiXCR, run by TCRdb on the multiplex PCR reads, gives a single entry per CDR3 protein. This sample has approximately 600,000 distinct CDR3 sequences, with around 15% found just once. Sequences were obtained from blood. The receptor set was obtained from a woman in her twenties or thirties with Graves' hyperthyroidism.

V is TRBV20-1 and J is TRBJ2-7; 7 bases map to TRBD1. The V gene end was trimmed by 0 bases and the J gene end by 6 bases; junction bases not matched to a gene: 11. Germline lookup yields CDR1 DFQATT and CDR2 SNEGSKA (reference sequence). The CDR3 extends over 15 amino acids. CDR3 nucleotides: TGCAGTGCTAGAGAGCCACACGGGACAGAGGGCGAGCAGTACTTC. Protein product: CSAREPHGTEGEQYF.

This clonotype has ten or more counts. The chain links TRBV29-1 to TRBJ2-7; 7 nucleotides match TRBD1. The CDR3 sequence is 13 residues long. The V segment lost 4 bases and the J segment 0 bases; nucleotides outside the gene matches: 3. From germline, CDR1 is SQVTM and CDR2 ANQGSEA. The CDR3 loop reads CSVGQGSSYEQYF. The CDR3 DNA follows: TGCAGCGTTGGACAGGGTAGCTCCTACGAGCAGTACTTC.

This clonotype has only a few counts. The genes are TRBV6-1 and TRBJ2-1; 7 nucleotides line up with TRBD2. Germline CDR1 is MNHNS and CDR2 is SASEGT. This CDR3 has 13 amino acids. V dropped 8 bases and J dropped 8; count of bases not matched to a gene: 9. The CDR3 DNA is TGTGCCAGCGGGACTATTGGGGGGGATGAGCAGTTCTTC. Protein product: CASGTIGGDEQFF.

The sample holds many counts of this clonotype. The chain has TRBV6-2 or TRBV6-3 and TRBJ2-7; D not certain. This CDR3 spans 16 amino acids. V was clipped by 0 bases and J by 0 bases, with 12 bases between them. CDR1 is MNHEY, CDR2 SVGEGT, per germline. CDR3 amino acids: CASSYSMAEPSYEQYF. The CDR3 DNA reads as TGTGCCAGCAGTTACTCGATGGCGGAACCCTCCTACGAGCAGTACTTC.

A remark on this clonotype: The CDR3 ends on some other residue instead of the conserved phenylalanine or tryptophan, so this is likely a read error. The chain combines TRBV27 with TRBJ1-6; possible D gene TRBD1, 5 bases. The CDR3 is 14 amino acids. The germline V and J ends were trimmed by 6 bases and 6 bases, with 12 bases remaining between them. Germline CDR1 reads MNHEY; CDR2 reads SMNVEV (reference sequence). The CDR3 loop is CASRNRDVNSPLHS. CDR3 bases: TGTGCCAGCAGGAACCGGGACGTTAATTCACCCCTCCACTCT.